This record looks at one T cell receptor beta chain sequence and its context. The V and J ends lost 0 bases and 2 bases respectively, with 10 bases between them. Germline lookup yields CDR1 SGHDT and CDR2 YYEEEE. The CDR3 covers 15 residues. The sample belongs to a study of OX40 agonist ivuxolimab in advanced cancers. Assay used: immunoSEQ multiplex PCR; TCRdb lists only in-frame clones, some missing. The data contain about 46,000 clones, 70% to 85% of them singletons. Sample: CD4+ or CD8+ T cells sorted from blood, taken in a trial of the OX40 agonist ivuxolimab. This TCR came from an adult with an advanced solid tumor such as melanoma, head and neck, liver or kidney cancer. The V gene is TRBV5-6, the J gene TRBJ2-3; perhaps TRBD1 as D (5 bases). The CDR3 DNA reads as TGTGCCAGCAGCTTGGGGACATCGGACACAGATACGCAGTATTTT. This translates into CASSLGTSDTDTQYF.